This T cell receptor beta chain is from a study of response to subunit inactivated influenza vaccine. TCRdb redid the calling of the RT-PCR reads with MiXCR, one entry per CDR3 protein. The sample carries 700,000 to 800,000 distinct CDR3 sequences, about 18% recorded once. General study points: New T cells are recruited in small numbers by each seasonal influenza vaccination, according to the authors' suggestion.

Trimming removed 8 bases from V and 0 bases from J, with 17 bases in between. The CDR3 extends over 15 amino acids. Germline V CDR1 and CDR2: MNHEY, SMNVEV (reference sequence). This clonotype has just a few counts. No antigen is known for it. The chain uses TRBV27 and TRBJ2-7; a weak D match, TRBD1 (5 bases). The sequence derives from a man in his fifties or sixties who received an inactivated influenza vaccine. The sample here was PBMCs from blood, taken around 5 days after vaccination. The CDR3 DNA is TGTGCCAGCGGCAGAAACTGGGGCTACTCCTACGAGCAGTACTTC. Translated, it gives CASGRNWGYSYEQYF.